This TCR beta chain came from a study of T-cell reconstitution after alpha-beta-depleted transplantation in children. TCRbeta library construction was performed incorporating unique molecular identifiers. One entry per CDR3 protein, called by TCRdb with MiXCR from the PCR reads. The sample records about 610,000 distinct CDR3 sequences, approximately 10% being singletons. CDR3 length: 15 residues. V shed 0 bases and J shed 0 bases, with 9 bases lying between them. The V gene's germline CDR1 is SGDLS and CDR2 YYNGEE. This material consisted of PBMCs from the stem cell graft donor, taken from the stem cell graft. V gene TRBV9 combines with J gene TRBJ1-2; D call uncertain. The receptor's source is a human donor who donated a stem cell graft to a child with acute myeloid leukemia. CDR3 coding DNA: TGTGCCAGCAGCGTAGTGGTCAGCCCTAACTATGGCTACACCTTC. Its protein is CASSVVVSPNYGYTF.